This T cell receptor beta chain appears in the sequencing data of a study of blood T cell repertoires in COVID-19. Overall study: From T cells, B-cell-depleted T cells, or PBMCs came the material, which was cDNA or gDNA.

In the original analysis: Scientists estimated how many nucleated cells there were by amplifying reference gene primers. Repertoires were generated with immunoSEQ multiplex PCR, while TCRdb's copy carries only in-frame clones and drops some. That table gives V, J and clone size, and the DNA gave D and trimming. The data hold some 250,000 clones, with approximately 90% observed a single time. Trimming pared 1 base from V and 8 bases from J, leaving 7 bases between. Germline CDR1 is MNHNS and CDR2 is SASEGT. This CDR3 is 12 amino acids long. This chain joins TRBV6-1 and TRBJ2-3; D ambiguous. The TCR sequence derives from a man aged 25 to 40 who had recovered from COVID-19. What was sequenced was peripheral blood. Here the CDR3 reads CASSEGSSTQYF. For the CDR3, the DNA is TGTGCCAGCAGTGAAGGAAGTAGTACGCAGTATTTT.